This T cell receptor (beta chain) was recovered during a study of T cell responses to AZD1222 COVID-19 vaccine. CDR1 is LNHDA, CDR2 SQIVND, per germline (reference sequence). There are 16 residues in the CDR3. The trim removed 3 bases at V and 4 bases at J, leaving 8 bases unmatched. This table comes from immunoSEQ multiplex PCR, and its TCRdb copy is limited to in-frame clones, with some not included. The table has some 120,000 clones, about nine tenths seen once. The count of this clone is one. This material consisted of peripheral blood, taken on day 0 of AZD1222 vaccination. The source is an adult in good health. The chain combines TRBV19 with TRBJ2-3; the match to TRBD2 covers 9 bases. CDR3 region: CASSIGNSGGSDTQYF. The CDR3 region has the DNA TGTGCCAGTAGTATTGGCAATAGCGGGGGATCAGATACGCAGTATTTT.